A selection of T cell receptor beta chains follows, all from one sample in a study of control samples from healthy donors and cancer patients. Assay: immunoSEQ multiplex PCR; the TCRdb copy retains only in-frame clones and omits some. The table records about 29,000 clones, 87% of them present only once. The sample consisted of formalin-fixed, paraffin-embedded tissue. The receptors come from a female donor with melanoma. The conserved cysteine and the conserved F or W are not part of the CDR3 here. Clone size is shown for a subset of rows, as once, few, many or a class of expanded clone.

>NA|TRBJ2-4|TRBV6-5
ASSWTAGDNIQY
>NA|TRBJ2-7|TRBV6-6
ASRLSRGGTHYEQY
>NA|TRBJ1-2|TRBV18
ASSPKVQTYGYT
>few|TRBJ1-2|TRBV19
ASSNQGYYGYT
>NA|TRBJ2-7|TRBV13
ASSPSAAAYEQY
>NA|TRBJ1-4|TRBV7-2
ASSSGQPEKLF
>once|TRBJ1-3|TRBV9
ASSEDRGGNTIY
>once|TRBJ1-1|TRBV18
ASSGGETEAF
>NA|TRBJ2-7|TRBV4-3
ASSQVNTGRYEQY
>NA|TRBJ2-5|TRBV12-3/TRBV12-4
ASSLGVTQTQY
>NA|TRBJ1-1|TRBV3-1/TRBV3-2
ASSQQVVNTEAF
>NA|TRBJ2-2|TRBV7-2
ASSTLQTSGRGRTGELF
>NA|TRBJ1-2|TRBV10-3
AISSDREDSYGYT
>once|TRBJ2-3|TRBV30
ALQGRNTDTQY
>NA|TRBJ1-1|TRBV18
ASSRRSGEGTEAF
>NA|TRBJ1-1|TRBV9
ASSVGPGMNTEAF
>NA|TRBJ2-3|TRBV9
ASSSLTDTQY
>NA|TRBJ2-7|TRBV27
ASSLSRGGVGPYEQY
>NA|TRBJ2-1|TRBV20-1
SARDYNEQF
>NA|TRBJ1-2|TRBV5-6
ASSLDSGTEQHYGYT
>NA|TRBJ1-5|TRBV6-5
ASMVGAQGPQH
>NA|TRBJ2-2|TRBV14
ASSRLQGIGELF
>NA|TRBJ1-1|TRBV19
ASSGTMETEAF
>NA|TRBJ1-4|TRBV2
ASKDRAYEKLF
>NA|TRBJ2-2|TRBV18
ASSPQTSGGELF
>NA|TRBJ1-1|TRBV6-5
ASSYSIAGREAF
>NA|TRBJ2-7|TRBV5-4
ASTPSGGGALYEQY
>once|TRBJ1-1|TRBV6-6
ASSRDRLYEAF
>NA|TRBJ2-2|TRBV3-1/TRBV3-2
ASSQQGLARSGELF
>few|TRBJ2-7|TRBV6-1
ASSATTTGAVFNEQY
>NA|TRBJ2-3|TRBV9
ASSVGVGETGTSTDTQY
>NA|TRBJ2-1|TRBV4-2
ASSHGGRNNEQF
>NA|TRBJ2-1|TRBV7-2
ASNNHRTAAGDEQF
>NA|TRBJ1-5|TRBV13
ASSLRGVDQPQH
>NA|TRBJ2-5|TRBV5-1
ASSLGPYEETQY
>once|TRBJ1-1|TRBV7-9
ASSQDRGLGNTEAF
>NA|TRBJ1-2|TRBV7-9
ASSSGRGVYT
>NA|TRBJ1-5|TRBV10-3
AISERASNQPQH
>NA|TRBJ1-2|TRBV11-2
ASSLDPRPTGVEGYT
>NA|TRBJ2-2|TRBV10-1
ASSPSSTNTGELF
>NA|TRBJ1-5|TRBV5-1
ASSLEWGGNQPQH
>once|TRBJ2-5|TRBV4-2
ASSQGSATSQETQY
>NA|TRBJ2-3|TRBV30
AWSSGAVTDTQY
>NA|TRBJ2-1|TRBV2
ASSEWRDTYNEQF
>NA|TRBJ2-1|TRBV7-2
ASKASGYNEQF
>few|TRBJ1-2|TRBV5-5
ASSLEPGTVYGYT
>NA|TRBJ2-7|TRBV6-2/TRBV6-3
ASSYPQGVPYEQY
>NA|TRBJ1-1|TRBV25-1
ASSVGVGSEAF
>NA|TRBJ2-1|TRBV7-9
ASSAPGLAGLNEQF